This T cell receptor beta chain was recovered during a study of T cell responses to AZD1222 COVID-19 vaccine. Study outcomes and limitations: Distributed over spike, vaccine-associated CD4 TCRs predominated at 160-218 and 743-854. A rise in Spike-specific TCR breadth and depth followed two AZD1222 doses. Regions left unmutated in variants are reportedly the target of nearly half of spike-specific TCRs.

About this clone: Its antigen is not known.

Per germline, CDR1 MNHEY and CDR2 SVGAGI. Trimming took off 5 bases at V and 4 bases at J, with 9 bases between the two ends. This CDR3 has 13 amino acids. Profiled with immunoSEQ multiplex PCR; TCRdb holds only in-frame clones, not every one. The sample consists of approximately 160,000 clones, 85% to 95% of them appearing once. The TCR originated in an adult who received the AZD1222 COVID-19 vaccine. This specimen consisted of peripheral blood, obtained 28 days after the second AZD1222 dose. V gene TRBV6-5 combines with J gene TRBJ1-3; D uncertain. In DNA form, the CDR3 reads TGTGCCAGCAGTCCAACTGCCGGAAACACCATATATTTT. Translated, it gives CASSPTAGNTIYF.